A selection of T cell receptor beta chains follows, all from one sample in a study of blood T cell repertoires in COVID-19. Sequencing used immunoSEQ multiplex PCR; TCRdb keeps in-frame clones, though not all of them. The table lists approximately 140,000 clones, 87% of them singletons. Material for sequencing was peripheral blood. All receptors derive from a woman aged 55-69 years with active or convalescent COVID-19. Both conserved end residues are part of each CDR3. The order of the fields is clone size, CDR3 length, J gene, D gene, V gene, CDR3 DNA, CDR3 protein. A D gene is named only where the DNA matches it firmly. Clone size appears in some rows only: once, few, many, or a class for an expanded clone.

abundance: .; len: 14; j_gene: TRBJ1-1; d_gene: .; v_gene: TRBV3-1/TRBV3-2; CDR3nt: TGTGCCAGCAGCCGCGGGAACAGCAACACTGAAGCTTTCTTT; CDR3aa: CASSRGNSNTEAFF
abundance: .; len: 14; j_gene: TRBJ1-2; d_gene: .; v_gene: TRBV3-1/TRBV3-2; CDR3nt: TGTGCCAGCAGCCAATCCTCGGGGATGACTGGCTACACCTTC; CDR3aa: CASSQSSGMTGYTF
abundance: once; len: 15; j_gene: TRBJ2-7; d_gene: .; v_gene: TRBV14; CDR3nt: TGTGCCAGCAGCCAATTACAGGGCTTCAAGGACGAGCAGTACTTC; CDR3aa: CASSQLQGFKDEQYF
abundance: .; len: 13; j_gene: TRBJ1-2; d_gene: .; v_gene: TRBV2; CDR3nt: TGTGCCAGCAGATTGGACAGATCTGGTGGCTACACCTTC; CDR3aa: CASRLDRSGGYTF
abundance: .; len: 13; j_gene: TRBJ1-1; d_gene: TRBD1; v_gene: TRBV15; CDR3nt: TGTGCCACCACCTATACAGGGGGCACTGAAGCTTTCTTT; CDR3aa: CATTYTGGTEAFF
abundance: .; len: 13; j_gene: TRBJ1-1; d_gene: .; v_gene: TRBV10-3; CDR3nt: TGTGCCATCAGTGATCCTCGGTACACTGAAGCTTTCTTT; CDR3aa: CAISDPRYTEAFF
abundance: .; len: 14; j_gene: TRBJ1-4; d_gene: TRBD1; v_gene: TRBV5-1; CDR3nt: TGCGCCAGCAGCCTCGGAGGGGGCGGAGAAAAACTGTTTTTT; CDR3aa: CASSLGGGGEKLFF
abundance: .; len: 19; j_gene: TRBJ2-4; d_gene: .; v_gene: TRBV7-8; CDR3nt: TGTGCCAGCAGCTTAGGCTGGAAAGGGGGTGGACCAGCCAAAAACATTCAGTACTTC; CDR3aa: CASSLGWKGGGPAKNIQYF
abundance: .; len: 13; j_gene: TRBJ1-4; d_gene: .; v_gene: TRBV18; CDR3nt: TGTGCCAGCTCACCAACGGACAGTGAAAAACTGTTTTTT; CDR3aa: CASSPTDSEKLFF
abundance: .; len: 18; j_gene: TRBJ1-1; d_gene: TRBD1; v_gene: TRBV9; CDR3nt: TGTGCCAGCAGCGTAGGGGGCACGGCAGGGGGCGCCGGCACTGAAGCTTTCTTT; CDR3aa: CASSVGGTAGGAGTEAFF
abundance: .; len: 15; j_gene: TRBJ2-7; d_gene: .; v_gene: TRBV4-1; CDR3nt: TGCGCCAGCAGCCAAGGTGAGGCAGACTCCTACGAGCAGTACTTC; CDR3aa: CASSQGEADSYEQYF
abundance: .; len: 14; j_gene: TRBJ2-5; d_gene: .; v_gene: TRBV2; CDR3nt: TGTGCCAGTGGACTCGGGGTGATTGGAGAGACCCAGTACTTC; CDR3aa: CASGLGVIGETQYF
abundance: .; len: 12; j_gene: TRBJ2-7; d_gene: TRBD2; v_gene: TRBV12-3/TRBV12-4; CDR3nt: TGTGCCAGCAGGGGGGGGGCCTACGAGCAGTACTTC; CDR3aa: CASRGGAYEQYF
abundance: once; len: 14; j_gene: TRBJ1-6; d_gene: TRBD1; v_gene: TRBV7-2; CDR3nt: TGTGCCAGCAGCAACCGGGACAGGGTTTCACCCCTCCACTTT; CDR3aa: CASSNRDRVSPLHF
abundance: once; len: 12; j_gene: TRBJ1-2; d_gene: .; v_gene: TRBV27; CDR3nt: TGTGCCAGCAGTGGCAGATACTATGGCTACACCTTC; CDR3aa: CASSGRYYGYTF
abundance: .; len: 15; j_gene: TRBJ1-2; d_gene: .; v_gene: TRBV5-4; CDR3nt: TGTGCCAGCAGCTTAGGACAGCTTGTTAACTATGGCTACACCTTC; CDR3aa: CASSLGQLVNYGYTF
abundance: .; len: 14; j_gene: TRBJ2-7; d_gene: .; v_gene: TRBV2; CDR3nt: TGTGCCAGCAGTGAATTGAGAGGCACCTACGAGCAGTACTTC; CDR3aa: CASSELRGTYEQYF